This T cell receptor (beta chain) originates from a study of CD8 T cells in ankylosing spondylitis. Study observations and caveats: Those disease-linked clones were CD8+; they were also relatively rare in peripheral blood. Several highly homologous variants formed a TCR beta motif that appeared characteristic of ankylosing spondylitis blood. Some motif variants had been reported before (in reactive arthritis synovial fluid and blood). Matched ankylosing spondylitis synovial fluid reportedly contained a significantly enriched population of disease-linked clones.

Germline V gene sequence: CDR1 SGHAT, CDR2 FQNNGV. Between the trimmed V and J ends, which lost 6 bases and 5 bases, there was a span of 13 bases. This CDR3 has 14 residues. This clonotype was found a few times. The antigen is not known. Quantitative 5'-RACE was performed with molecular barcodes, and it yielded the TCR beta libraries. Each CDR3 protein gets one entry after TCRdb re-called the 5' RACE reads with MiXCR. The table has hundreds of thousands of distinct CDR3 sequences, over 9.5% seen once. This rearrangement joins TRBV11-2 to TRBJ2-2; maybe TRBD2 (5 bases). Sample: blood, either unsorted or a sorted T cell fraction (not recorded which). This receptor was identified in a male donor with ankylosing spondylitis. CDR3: CASRVSGRTGELFF. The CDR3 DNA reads TGTGCCAGCAGAGTAAGCGGTAGAACCGGGGAGCTGTTTTTT.